This T cell receptor beta chain stems from a study of T cell clonality in common variable immunodeficiency. Study-level points and caveats: Compared with healthy controls, CVID subjects showed increased TCRbeta clonality, mostly in about a third. Common variable immunodeficiency TCR beta sequences reportedly had fewer deletions and N-nucleotide insertions.

Per the germline V gene, CDR1 is SGHVS and CDR2 is FQNEAQ. V lost 5 bases to trimming and J lost 4 bases; unmatched junction nucleotides: 8. The CDR3 runs 15 residues. For this clone: The antigen remains undetermined. The read terminates 3 residues ahead of where the CDR3 ends, so the germline J gene completes it.

Measured with immunoSEQ multiplex PCR; TCRdb has only the in-frame clones, and not every one. In total the sample includes under 50,000 clones, none of them seen once. The chain couples TRBV7-8 to TRBJ1-3; 7 nucleotides align to TRBD1. Sample: peripheral blood mononuclear cells. The receptor was derived from a person aged 18 to 70 in good health. The CDR3 spells CASSTEGARGNTIYF. The sequenced CDR3 bases are TGTGCCAGCAGCACGGAGGGGGCGCGGGGAAACACC.